One and the same sample provided the 9 T cell receptor beta chains below, sequenced in a study of shared clonotypes between healthy human individuals. The assay was immunoSEQ multiplex PCR, and TCRdb's table has in-frame clones only and misses some. Among roughly 2,500,000 clones listed, 93% were seen once. The specimen was naive CD4+ T cells from PBMCs. Subset given: CD45RA+ positively selected. The receptors originated from a man younger than 35 in good health. Some clones in this sample may be carry-over from other donors' samples.

The chain has TRBV6-1 and TRBJ1-2; 7 bases are a match to TRBD1. There are 15 residues in the CDR3. With V trimmed by 4 bases and J by 3 bases, 8 bases remained unmatched. The germline V gene encodes CDR1 MNHNS and CDR2 SASEGT. In DNA form, the CDR3 reads TGTGCCAGCAGTGGACAGGGCACCGGCGACTATGGCTACACCTTC. This sequence encodes CASSGQGTGDYGYTF.

The gene calls are TRBV5-4 and TRBJ2-5; D may match TRBD1 or TRBD2 (5 bases each). Trimming stripped 1 base from V and 5 bases from J, with 9 bases between. The CDR3 covers 13 residues. The germline V gene encodes CDR1 SGHNT and CDR2 YYREEE (reference sequence). CDR3 sequence: CASSLRGVETQYF. CDR3 coding DNA: TGTGCCAGCAGCTTGAGAGGGGTTGAGACCCAGTACTTC.

The V call is TRBV7-2, the J call TRBJ1-2, with a tentative D call TRBD1 (6 bases). V was pared by 5 bases and J by 8 bases, with 18 bases between. Germline CDR1 SGHTA, CDR2 FQGNSA. The CDR3 is made up of 14 amino acids. The CDR3 spells CASSPEPTGGGYTF. The CDR3 coding sequence is TGTGCCAGCAGCCCCGAACCGACAGGAGGAGGCTACACCTTC.

The chain links TRBV25-1 to TRBJ2-7; 13 bases match TRBD2. CDR1 MGHDK and CDR2 SYGVNS come from the germline V gene. The CDR3 is 15 residues long. Trimming cost V 4 bases and J 7 bases; bases outside gene matches: 7. CDR3 nucleotides: TGTGCCAGCAGTGCCACTAGCGGGAGGGCCAGGGAGCAGTACTTC. Translating gives CASSATSGRAREQYF.

This clone was detected only a few times. This same CDR3 is encoded by further DNA sequences in the sample. This chain uses TRBV9 with TRBJ2-1, with D unresolved. Between the trimmed V and J ends, which lost 0 bases and 4 bases, there was a span of 5 bases. The CDR3 extends over 13 amino acids. The V gene's germline CDR1 is SGDLS and CDR2 YYNGEE. CDR3 sequence reads: CASSVEAYNEQFF. CDR3 DNA: TGTGCCAGCAGCGTAGAAGCTTACAATGAGCAGTTCTTC.

V usage is TRBV28 and J usage is TRBJ1-2; D may be TRBD1 (6 bases). V was shortened by 1 base and J by 5 bases, with 14 bases between the two germline ends. The CDR3 loop spans 15 amino acids. From germline, CDR1 is MDHEN and CDR2 SYDVKM. The CDR3, as DNA: TGTGCCAGCAGTTTATTTACAGGGCTGATGTATGGCTACACCTTC. Translating it yields CASSLFTGLMYGYTF.

A word on this clone: Other DNA sequences in this specimen translate into the identical CDR3. This chain links TRBV18 with TRBJ2-7; no definite D call. CDR1 is KGHSH and CDR2 is LQKENI in the germline V gene. V gave up 2 bases and J gave up 2 bases, with 7 bases separating them. The CDR3 extends over 13 amino acids. Here the CDR3 DNA reads TGTGCCAGCTCACCAGGGTTACCCTACGAGCAGTACTTC. Its protein product is CASSPGLPYEQYF. The whole variable domain, remainder taken from reference TRBV18 and TRBJ2-7, is NAGVMQNPRHLVRRRGQEARLRCSPMKGHSHVYWYRQLPEEGLKFMVYLQKENIIDESGMPKERFSAEFPKEGPSILRIQQVVRGDSAAYFCASSPGLPYEQYFGPGTRLTVT.

The chain is built from TRBV7-8 and TRBJ2-3, with 7 bases aligning to TRBD2. V lost 5 bases and J lost 6; bases outside the gene matches: 11. This CDR3 is built from 15 residues. Germline CDR1 is SGHVS and CDR2 is FQNEAQ. The CDR3 sequence is CASSLAGGSGDTQYF. CDR3 DNA: TGTGCCAGCAGCCTCGCGGGCGGGAGCGGGGATACGCAGTATTTT.

A word on this clone: Within the sample, other DNA sequences also encode this same CDR3. CDR3 loop: CASSYSSGRGNEQFF. In nucleotides, the CDR3 is TGTGCCAGCAGTTACTCTAGCGGGAGAGGCAATGAGCAGTTCTTC. The V gene is TRBV6-5, the J gene TRBJ2-1; 9 positions match TRBD2. The CDR3 length is 15 residues. Losses at the gene ends were 0 bases for V and 6 bases for J; bases not matched to a gene: 3. Germline CDR1 and CDR2: MNHEY and SVGAGI.